These 29 T cell receptor beta chains were sequenced from one sample in a study of T cells after yellow fever vaccination. TCRdb used MiXCR to reprocess the 5' RACE reads, holding one entry per CDR3 protein. This sample has approximately 300,000 distinct CDR3 sequences, with 9.5% to 12% found just once. The material was CD4+ T cells sorted from PBMCs, obtained 45 days after the yellow fever booster vaccination. The source is a man aged 18 to 29 who received the YFV17D yellow fever vaccine.

The chain recombines TRBV2 with TRBJ2-3; 9 bases agree with TRBD1. Trimming removed 4 bases from V and 4 bases from J; junction bases left unmatched: 6. Per the germline V gene, CDR1 is SNHLY and CDR2 is FYNNEI. CDR3 size: 15 residues. In nucleotides, the CDR3 is TGTGCCAGCAGTGGCCTGACAGGGGGGGCAGATACGCAGTATTTT. Translation: CASSGLTGGADTQYF. The complete variable domain, with remaining parts taken from reference TRBV2 and TRBJ2-3, reads EPEVTQTPSHQVTQMGQEVILRCVPISNHLYFYWYRQILGQKVEFLVSFYNNEISEKSEIFDDQFSVERPDGSNFTLKIRSTKLEDSAMYFCASSGLTGGADTQYFGPGTRLTVL.

The genes are TRBV29-1 and TRBJ2-1; no definite D call. The CDR3 totals 12 residues. The V gene's germline CDR1 is SQVTM and CDR2 ANQGSEA. Trimming shortened V by 3 bases and J by 4 bases, and 7 bases separated the two germline ends. CDR3 sequence reads: CSVDQEYNEQFF. The CDR3 DNA follows: TGCAGCGTTGACCAGGAGTACAATGAGCAGTTCTTC.

This clonotype was counted only a few times. V gene TRBV18 combines with J gene TRBJ2-1; D not certain. This CDR3 has 13 amino acids. Germline V gene data show CDR1 as KGHSH and CDR2 as LQKENI. V lost 1 base and J 5 bases, leaving 6 bases between the germline ends. CDR3 nucleotides: TGTGCCAGCTCACCACAAACGGACAATGAGCAGTTCTTC. This translates into CASSPQTDNEQFF.

This clonotype was seen repeatedly, ten times or more. The V and J genes are TRBV20-1 and TRBJ1-1; D is ambiguous. V dropped 5 bases and J dropped 6 bases, with 16 bases sitting between them. The CDR3 contains 13 residues. Germline lookup yields CDR1 DFQATT and CDR2 SNEGSKA (reference sequence). The DNA for the CDR3 is TGCAGTGCTCCACCTGCGGGGTACGCTGAAGCTTTCTTT. It translates to CSAPPAGYAEAFF.

This clonotype was observed a few times. This chain uses TRBV5-1 with TRBJ2-2; TRBD2 might be the D (5 bases). Trimming stripped 7 bases from V and 2 bases from J, with 12 bases between. The CDR3 has 14 residues. In germline, CDR1 is SGHRS, CDR2 YFSETQ. The CDR3 nucleotides are TGCGCCAGCGCTCGGGAATTCAACACCGGGGAGCTGTTTTTT. Encoded protein: CASAREFNTGELFF.

Of note for this clonotype: This may arise from a read error, as a much more abundant clone is one base away. V gene TRBV28 combines with J gene TRBJ2-7; TRBD2 agrees at 7 bases. The CDR3 loop spans 15 amino acids. The germline gives CDR1 MDHEN, CDR2 SYDVKM. V trimming: 5 bases; J trimming: 0 bases; junction bases outside the gene matches: 7. This chain's CDR3 is CASSLRGRGSYEQYV. The CDR3 nucleotides read TGTGCCAGCAGTCTCCGAGGGAGGGGCTCCTACGAGCAGTACGTC.

This chain connects TRBV28 to TRBJ2-7; possible D gene TRBD1, 6 bases. The CDR3 is 12 amino acids. In germline, CDR1 is MDHEN, CDR2 SYDVKM. Between the trimmed V and J ends, which lost 5 bases and 6 bases, there was a span of 11 bases. As DNA, the CDR3 is TGTGCCAGCAGTGCCCGGGACACCGAGCAGTACTTC. Protein product: CASSARDTEQYF.

This clonotype was counted only a few times. This CDR3 is CASSLGGRYGYTF. For the CDR3, the DNA is TGTGCCAGCAGCTTAGGGGGGCGCTATGGCTACACCTTC. The chain carries TRBV7-3 and TRBJ1-2; TRBD1 might be the D (6 bases). This CDR3 is built from 13 residues. Trimming shortened V by 2 bases and J by 4 bases, and 8 bases separated the two germline ends. From germline, CDR1 is SGHTA and CDR2 FQGTGA.

This clonotype came up a few times. The chain couples TRBV10-3 to TRBJ2-1, with D possibly being TRBD1 (5 bases). The V end was cut by 4 bases, the J end by 6 bases, with 25 bases between. The CDR3 sequence is 18 residues long. Looked up from germline, CDR1 is ENHRY and CDR2 is SYGVKD. The CDR3 DNA reads as TGTGCCATCAGTGCGACTGCCTCAGGGATAATTTTCTCCAATGAGCAGTTCTTC. Its translation: CAISATASGIIFSNEQFF.

This clonotype showed up just a few times. This sequence joins TRBV6-5 and TRBJ1-5, with no clear D. V gave up 3 bases and J gave up 7 bases, with 13 bases separating them. Germline-derived CDR1 and CDR2 are MNHEY and SVGAGI. The CDR3 extends over 14 amino acids. The CDR3 loop is CASSYERAGQPQHF. CDR3 nucleotide sequence: TGTGCCAGCAGTTATGAAAGGGCTGGGCAGCCCCAGCATTTT.

This clonotype showed up just a few times. This chain connects TRBV7-9 to TRBJ1-1, with D unresolved. The CDR3 is 15 amino acids. Deletions cut 1 base from V and 1 base from J, with 10 bases between. Germline CDR1 reads SEHNR; CDR2 reads FQNEAQ (reference sequence). The CDR3 DNA sequence: TGTGCCAGCAGCTTAGTTACAGCTTCGAACACTGAAGCTTTCTTT. Translation gives CASSLVTASNTEAFF. Full variable domain (rest looked up from reference TRBV7-9 and TRBJ1-1): DTGVSQNPRHKITKRGQNVTFRCDPISEHNRLYWYRQTLGQGPEFLTYFQNEAQLEKSRLLSDRFSAERPKGSFSTLEIQRTEQGDSAMYLCASSLVTASNTEAFFGQGTRLTVV.

This clonotype was recorded at least ten times. The chain carries TRBV29-1 and TRBJ1-2, with D uncertain. The CDR3 is made up of 11 amino acids. CDR1 SQVTM and CDR2 ANQGSEA come from the germline V gene. V was cut by 4 bases and J by 3 bases, with 6 bases left in between. CDR3 nucleotide sequence: TGCAGCGTTGGGGAAGACTATGGCTACACCTTC. It encodes CSVGEDYGYTF. The full variable domain, in which reference TRBV29-1 and TRBJ1-2 provide the parts outside the CDR3, is SAVISQKPSRDICQRGTSLTIQCQVDSQVTMMFWYRQQPGQSLTLIATANQGSEATYESGFVIDKFPISRPNLTFSTLTVSNMSPEDSSIYLCSVGEDYGYTFGSGTRLTVV.

This clonotype occurred many times. The V call is TRBV6-6, the J call TRBJ1-5; 7 bases are a match to TRBD1. This CDR3 spans 18 amino acids. After removal of 2 bases from V and 2 bases from J, the junction contained 12 bases not matched to a gene. From germline, CDR1 is MNHNY and CDR2 SVGAGI (reference sequence). This CDR3 is CASSYPPKTGFGNQPQHF. The CDR3 DNA follows: TGTGCCAGCAGTTACCCCCCCAAGACAGGGTTTGGCAATCAGCCCCAGCATTTT.

This clonotype has more than one count but fewer than ten. The genes are TRBV10-2 and TRBJ2-2, with TRBD1 as a possible D gene (6 bases). Germline assignment: CDR1 WSHSY and CDR2 SAAADI. This CDR3 has 13 residues. Trimming removed 2 bases at V and 6 bases at J, with 7 bases between. The CDR3 nucleotides read TGCGCCAGCAGTGAGCAGGGGCCCGGGGAGCTGTTTTTT. Translating it yields CASSEQGPGELFF.

The chain has TRBV14 and TRBJ1-6, with a weak D call TRBD1 (5 bases). The CDR3 spans 16 residues. The V end was cut by 4 bases, the J end by 9 bases, with 19 bases between. Per germline, CDR1 SGHDN and CDR2 FVKESK. CDR3: CASSRYTGFYLSPLHF. CDR3 nucleotide sequence: TGTGCCAGCAGCCGGTACACAGGTTTTTACCTTTCACCCCTCCACTTT.

The chain joins TRBV7-9 to TRBJ2-5, with D possibly called TRBD1 or TRBD2 (5 bases each). Germline loops: CDR1 SEHNR, CDR2 FQNEAQ (reference sequence). V lost 1 base to trimming and J lost 5 bases, with 17 bases between them. This CDR3 is 16 amino acids long. The CDR3 is CASSLVGSRGRETQYF. CDR3 DNA: TGTGCCAGCAGCTTAGTAGGTTCTAGGGGACGGGAGACCCAGTACTTC. Full variable domain (remainder filled in from reference TRBV7-9 and TRBJ2-5): DTGVSQNPRHKITKRGQNVTFRCDPISEHNRLYWYRQTLGQGPEFLTYFQNEAQLEKSRLLSDRFSAERPKGSFSTLEIQRTEQGDSAMYLCASSLVGSRGRETQYFGPGTRLLVL.

In this sample, this clonotype turned up a few times. This chain joins TRBV11-2 and TRBJ1-1; D might be TRBD1 (5 bases). In germline, CDR1 is SGHAT, CDR2 FQNNGV. The CDR3 runs to 16 residues. Trimming pared 5 bases from V and 0 bases from J, leaving 16 bases between. The CDR3 is CASSLNLGGVNTEAFF. The CDR3 DNA reads as TGTGCCAGCAGCCTCAACCTGGGAGGGGTGAACACTGAAGCTTTCTTT. The complete variable domain, with remaining parts taken from reference TRBV11-2 and TRBJ1-1, reads EAGVAQSPRYKIIEKRQSVAFWCNPISGHATLYWYQQILGQGPKLLIQFQNNGVVDDSQLPKDRFSAERLKGVDSTLKIQPAKLEDSAVYLCASSLNLGGVNTEAFFGQGTRLTVV.

The chain employs TRBV6-2 or TRBV6-3 and TRBJ1-2; D is perhaps TRBD1 (6 bases). This CDR3 spans 14 amino acids. Germline CDR1 is MNHEY and CDR2 is SVGEGT. The V end was cut by 4 bases, the J end by 4 bases, with 13 bases between. The CDR3 spells CASSSADRSYGYTF. CDR3 DNA sequence: TGTGCCAGCAGTTCCGCAGACAGGAGCTATGGCTACACCTTC.

A note on this clonotype: One junction end disagrees with the germline gene, perhaps due to a read error. CDR3 in amino acids: CASRSSTGPKNIQYF. Written as DNA, the CDR3 is TGTGCCAGCAGATCATCGACAGGCCCCAAGAACATTCAGTACTTC. The gene calls are TRBV11-1 and TRBJ2-4, with a tentative D call TRBD1 (6 bases). The CDR3 covers 15 residues. From germline, CDR1 is SGHAT and CDR2 FQDESV (reference sequence). Full variable domain (remainder filled in from reference TRBV11-1 and TRBJ2-4): EAEVAQSPRYKITEKSQAVAFWCDPISGHATLYWYRQILGQGPELLVQFQDESVVDDSQLPKDRFSAERLKGVDSTLKIQPAELGDSAMYLCASRSSTGPKNIQYFGAGTRLSVL.

This clonotype appeared many times. The chain has TRBV4-2 and TRBJ2-7, with a tentative D call TRBD1 (6 bases). CDR1 and CDR2 (germline): LGHNA, YNFKEQ. The CDR3 length is 18 residues. Trimming left V 1 base short and J 2 bases short, with 21 bases between. CDR3 sequence (DNA): TGTGCCAGCAGCCAAGGCGGAGCGGCAGGGGCCCCAGCCTACGAGCAGTACTTC. Encoded protein: CASSQGGAAGAPAYEQYF.

The rearrangement uses TRBV6-2 or TRBV6-3 and TRBJ2-1, with TRBD1 matching over 8 bases. The CDR3 covers 15 residues. Germline V CDR1 and CDR2: MNHEY, SVGEGT. V lost 6 bases, J lost 8 bases, and 12 bases stayed unmatched. The CDR3 protein is CASRHAGQGVHEQFF. CDR3 in DNA: TGTGCCAGCAGACACGCCGGACAGGGAGTCCATGAGCAGTTCTTC.

This clonotype has just a few counts. The chain has TRBV20-1 and TRBJ1-1; D not certain. From germline, CDR1 is DFQATT and CDR2 SNEGSKA (reference sequence). The CDR3 spans 14 residues. Trimming shortened V by 1 base and J by 1 base, and 10 bases separated the two germline ends. In DNA, the CDR3 is TGCAGTGCTAGAGGGCCAGCTTGGAACACTGAAGCTTTCTTT. Translating it yields CSARGPAWNTEAFF.

This clonotype was observed a handful of times. The gene calls are TRBV5-1 and TRBJ2-5, with 8 bases fitting TRBD1. In germline, CDR1 is SGHRS, CDR2 YFSETQ. The V segment lost 0 bases and the J segment 5 bases; nucleotides outside the gene matches: 6. This CDR3 region has 15 residues. The CDR3 loop is CASSLGDRRGETQYF. The CDR3 DNA follows: TGCGCCAGCAGCTTGGGGGACAGGAGAGGTGAGACCCAGTACTTC.

This rearrangement joins TRBV6-2 or TRBV6-3 to TRBJ1-1, with a possible D match to TRBD1 (5 bases). This CDR3 is 12 amino acids long. V was trimmed by 6 bases and J by 6 bases, leaving 11 bases between them. Germline V CDR1 and CDR2: MNHEY, SVGEGT. DNA of the CDR3: TGTGCCAGCAGATATCCGGGGCCTGAAGCTTTCTTT. This codes for CASRYPGPEAFF.

This clonotype was seen only once. The chain carries TRBV10-3 and TRBJ2-7; TRBD1 might be the D (6 bases). CDR1 ENHRY and CDR2 SYGVKD come from the germline V gene. The CDR3 runs to 16 residues. Trimming removed 6 bases from V and 2 bases from J, with 20 bases in between. The CDR3 loop reads CAISLSRTGQPYEQYF. In DNA form, the CDR3 reads TGTGCCATCAGCCTAAGCCGGACGGGACAACCCTACGAGCAGTACTTC.

This clonotype was seen more than once but under ten times. V is TRBV28 and J is TRBJ1-1; TRBD1 agrees at 8 bases. The CDR3 contains 14 residues. The germline V gene encodes CDR1 MDHEN and CDR2 SYDVKM. The junction had 5 bases not matched to a gene; V was cut back by 5 bases and J by 3 bases. CDR3 DNA: TGTGCCAGCAGTACCGGACAGGGCGACACTGAAGCTTTCTTT. Amino acids: CASSTGQGDTEAFF. Supplemented by reference TRBV28 and TRBJ1-1, the full variable domain reads DVKVTQSSRYLVKRTGEKVFLECVQDMDHENMFWYRQDPGLGLRLIYFSYDVKMKEKGDIPEGYSVSREKKERFSLILESASTNQTSMYLCASSTGQGDTEAFFGQGTRLTVV.

This clonotype was recorded a few times. The chain has TRBV29-1 and TRBJ2-7, with 10 positions matching TRBD1. Germline V lookup: CDR1 SQVTM, CDR2 ANQGSEA. The CDR3 totals 15 residues. This chain's CDR3 is CSVEGIGTGENEQYV. The DNA of the CDR3 is TGCAGCGTAGAAGGGATCGGGACAGGGGAAAACGAGCAGTACGTC.

This clonotype showed up many times. The genes are TRBV18 and TRBJ2-5, with 9 bases matching TRBD2. This CDR3 spans 16 amino acids. After removal of 2 bases from V and 4 bases from J, the junction contained 8 bases not matched to a gene. Germline values: CDR1 KGHSH, CDR2 LQKENI. The CDR3 nucleotides read TGTGCCAGCTCACCAAGCGTTCGGCGGGGGGGAGAGACCCAGTACTTC. As protein: CASSPSVRRGGETQYF.

This sequence joins TRBV6-2 or TRBV6-3 and TRBJ2-7; 9 bases agree with TRBD1. V was clipped by 4 bases and J by 4 bases; unmatched bases: 5. Germline V gene data show CDR1 as MNHEY and CDR2 as SVGEGT. The CDR3 covers 14 residues. CDR3 sequence (DNA): TGTGCCAGCAGTTTAGGACAGGGGCATTACGAGCAGTACGTC. Protein sequence: CASSLGQGHYEQYV.